Sequencing of this TCR beta chain was carried out in a study of blood T cell repertoires in COVID-19 (dated by TCRdb to 2018 to 2020). Study-level background: Samples from collaborators originated in the United States, Italy and Spain and spanned both the acute and convalescent phases of COVID-19. The material from the prospective study consisted of cDNA or gDNA derived from T cells, B-cell-depleted T cells, or PBMCs. Deeply sampled blood TCRbeta repertoires from subjects exposed to, actively infected with, or recovered from COVID-19 were included in the dataset. The repertoires were made available in a free public database intended to serve as a resource for research on the immune response to SARS-CoV-2. The samples were drawn from the first 160 participants of the ongoing ImmuneRACE study and from under 1,500 subjects provided by 6 global collaborators. A de-identified subject ID, COVID-19 status, age in years and sex were almost always included in the sample metadata. HLA class I and class II types, where available, came from metadata supplied by the sample provider rather than from assay-based typing. Results and caveats for the whole study, not just this receptor: How much clinical and demographic metadata was included differed by source and by participant, and the metadata was provided uncurated.

Participants in the prospective study were aged about 18 to 90 years, lived in 24 United States geographic areas, and enrolled through a virtual design. Cohort assignment in the prospective study relied on participant-reported clinical history from a screening survey and a study questionnaire. For ImmuneRACE Cohort 3, a participant was defined as recovered based on two consecutive negative NP/OP PCR tests, clearance by a healthcare professional, or resolution of symptoms. In the prospective study, whole blood, serum and a nasopharyngeal or oropharyngeal swab were collected from each participant by mobile phlebotomists. Participants in the prospective study had the option to provide additional blood draws and questionnaires over a roughly two-month period. Before DNA extraction, blood samples from the prospective study were shipped at room temperature or frozen. TCRbeta CDR3 regions were amplified from genomic DNA using the immunoSEQ Assay, a bias-controlled multiplex PCR. The study's own analysis went as follows. The number of nucleated cells in each sample was estimated from the amplification of reference gene primers within the assay. To quantify the absolute abundance of each unique TCRbeta CDR3 rearrangement, sequence reads were collapsed and filtered. Productive Simpson clonality was computed per sample as the square root of Simpson's diversity index over productive rearrangements. TCRdb re-hosts the immuneACCESS table, in-frame sequences only. Its copies lack some clones; in the studies checked, an unresolved V gene accounts for under half of them, and the cause for the rest is not known. V, J and clone size are taken as reported in that table, and D and trimming were inferred from the DNA itself. For this sample the table gives roughly 170,000 clones, of which approximately 87% were detected only once. Jointly, the top ten make up 3.5% to 5% of the sample.

As for this clone: Its antigen is not yet known. The input lacks base qualities; no much larger clone sits a single base away.

The TCR was taken from a woman between 50 and 59 years old who had recovered from COVID-19. The sequencing sample was made of PBMCs or T cells enriched from blood (not recorded which).

The DNA sequence reads TGTGCCAGCTCGGGAGTAAGCACAGATACGCAGTATTTT. Its product reads: CASSGVSTDTQYF. Recombination connected TRBV12-3 or TRBV12-4 to TRBJ2-3; a tentative D match to TRBD2 spans 6 bases. Inclusive of the bounding cysteine and phenylalanine, the CDR3 is 13 residues long. Only CDR3 DNA remains: 39 bases, in frame from the first base. V loses 8 bases, J loses 0 bases, and the germline ends lie 9 bases apart.